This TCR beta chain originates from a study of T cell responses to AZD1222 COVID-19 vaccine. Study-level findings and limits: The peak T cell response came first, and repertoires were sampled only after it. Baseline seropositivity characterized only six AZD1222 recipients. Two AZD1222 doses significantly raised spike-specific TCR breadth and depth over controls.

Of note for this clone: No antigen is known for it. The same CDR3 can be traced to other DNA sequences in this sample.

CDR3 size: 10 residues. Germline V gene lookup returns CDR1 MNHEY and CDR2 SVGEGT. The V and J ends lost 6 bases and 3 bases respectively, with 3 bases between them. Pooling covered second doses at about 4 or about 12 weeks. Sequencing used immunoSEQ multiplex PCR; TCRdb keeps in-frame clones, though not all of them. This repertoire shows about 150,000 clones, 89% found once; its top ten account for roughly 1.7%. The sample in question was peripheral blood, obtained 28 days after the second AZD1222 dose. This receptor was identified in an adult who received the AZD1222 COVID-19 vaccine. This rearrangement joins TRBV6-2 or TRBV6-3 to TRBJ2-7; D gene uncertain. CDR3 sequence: CASSNYEQYF. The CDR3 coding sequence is TGTGCCAGCAGCAACTACGAGCAGTACTTC.